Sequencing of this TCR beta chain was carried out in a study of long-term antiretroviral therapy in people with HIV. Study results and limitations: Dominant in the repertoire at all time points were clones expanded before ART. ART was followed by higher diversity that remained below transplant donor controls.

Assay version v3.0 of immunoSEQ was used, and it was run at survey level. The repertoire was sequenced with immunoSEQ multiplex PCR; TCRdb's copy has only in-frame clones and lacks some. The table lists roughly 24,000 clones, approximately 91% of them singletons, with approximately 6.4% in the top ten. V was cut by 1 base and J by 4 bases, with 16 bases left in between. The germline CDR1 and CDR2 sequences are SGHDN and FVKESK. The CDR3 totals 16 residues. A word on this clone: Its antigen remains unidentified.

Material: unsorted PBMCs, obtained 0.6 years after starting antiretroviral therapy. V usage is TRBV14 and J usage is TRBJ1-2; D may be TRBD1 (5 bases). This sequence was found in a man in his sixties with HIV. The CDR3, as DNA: TGTGCCAGCAGCCAAGGGGGAACCGCAGGGATCTATGGCTACACCTTC. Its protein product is CASSQGGTAGIYGYTF.